This TCR beta chain was recovered during a study of cytomegalovirus exposure and HLA in healthy donors. Study-level points and caveats: HLA alleles showed associations with around 15,000 TCR beta sequences in a later analysis, at a 0.05 false discovery rate.

The PCR used 60 Vbeta and 13 Jbeta primers. Original handling: Roughly 11 million of the 80 million or so unique TCR beta chains counted in a later analysis were shared. Here immunoSEQ multiplex PCR was the method, and the copy in TCRdb shows in-frame clones only, minus some. The V and J calls and clone size are taken from that table; D and trimming were inferred from the DNA. The sample holds roughly 120,000 clones, 77% seen once. Points on this clone: Its antigen is currently unknown.

In germline, CDR1 is MDHEN, CDR2 SYDVKM. V dropped 5 bases and J dropped 4 bases, with 17 bases sitting between them. The CDR3 loop spans 15 amino acids. The chain is built from TRBV28 and TRBJ1-2; D possibly corresponds to TRBD1 (6 bases). The TCR comes from a man aged 18 to 29 in good health and CMV-seropositive. The specimen sequenced was PBMCs. CDR3: CASSLWTAVSYGYTF. The CDR3 bases are TGTGCCAGCAGTCTCTGGACAGCGGTATCCTATGGCTACACCTTC.